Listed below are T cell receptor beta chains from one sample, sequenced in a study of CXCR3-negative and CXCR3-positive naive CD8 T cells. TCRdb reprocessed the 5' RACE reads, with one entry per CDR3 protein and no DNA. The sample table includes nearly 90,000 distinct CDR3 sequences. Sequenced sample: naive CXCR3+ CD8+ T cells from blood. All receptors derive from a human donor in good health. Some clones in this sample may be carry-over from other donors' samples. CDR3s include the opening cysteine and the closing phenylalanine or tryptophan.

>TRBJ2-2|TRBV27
CASSLSVDSHLSNTGELFF
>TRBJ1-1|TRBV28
CASSPHLVGKDTEASF
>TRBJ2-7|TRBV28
CASSWGTSGRGGYEQYF
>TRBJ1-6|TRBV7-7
CASSLTGSSYNSPLHF
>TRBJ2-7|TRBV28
CASSLMASGGSYEQYF
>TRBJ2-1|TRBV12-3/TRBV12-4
CASSFSLAGRPGNEQFF
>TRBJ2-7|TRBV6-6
CASSWGNRESYEQYF
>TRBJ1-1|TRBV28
CASSSFRGWGEAFF
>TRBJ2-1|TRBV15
CATSTSPTSGRLFNEQFF
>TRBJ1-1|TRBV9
CASSVGGLYNTEAFF
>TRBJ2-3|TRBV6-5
CASSGTSGITDTQYF
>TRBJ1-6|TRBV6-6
CASSYLKSNNSPLHF
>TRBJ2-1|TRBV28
CASSFSGEYNEQFF
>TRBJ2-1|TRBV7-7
CASSLSAIAGGQQFF
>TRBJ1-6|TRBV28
CASIPRGYYNSPLHF
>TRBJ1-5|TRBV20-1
CSAAEGSSLNQPQHF